This T cell receptor beta chain is from a study of cytomegalovirus exposure and HLA in healthy donors. Study-wide results and caveats: As was reported, the classifier diagnosed cytomegalovirus status with high specificity and sensitivity.

CDR3 size: 16 residues. Germline V gene sequence: CDR1 MNHNS, CDR2 SASEGT. 60 Vbeta and 13 Jbeta primers were used in PCR. Sequencing used immunoSEQ multiplex PCR; TCRdb keeps in-frame clones, though not all of them. This table has roughly 200,000 clones, 75% to 90% appearing once. A remark on this clone: The antigen is not known. The junction differs from germline at one of its ends, possibly a read error.

The sample taken for sequencing was PBMCs. The origin of this receptor is a man aged 30 to 45 in good health and CMV-seronegative. The V and J genes are TRBV6-1 and TRBJ2-4; TRBD1 might be the D (5 bases). CDR3 protein: CASSERAVGAKNSQYF. The CDR3 DNA sequence: TGTGCCAGCAGTGAAAGGGCCGTTGGGGCCAAAAACAGTCAGTACTTC.